Listed below are T cell receptor beta chains from one sample, sequenced in a study of blood T cells in healthy people across ages. Using its own MiXCR run on the 5' RACE reads, TCRdb lists one record per CDR3 protein. In the table there are fewer than 1.5 million distinct CDR3 sequences, around 39% of which are singletons. Input material: blood. The source of these receptors is a woman younger than 30 in good health. Each CDR3 is given with its conserved first and last residue. A D gene is named only where the DNA matches it firmly. Expanded clones are given a class, and other clones once, few, many or no size at all.

V,size,D,J,CDR3,DNA
TRBV29-1,.,.,TRBJ2-3,CSAAPREEVADTQYF,TGCAGCGCCGCCCCGAGGGAAGAAGTGGCAGATACGCAGTATTTT
TRBV27,.,TRBD1,TRBJ2-7,CASSSRDRDNNEQYF,TGTGCCAGCAGTTCTCGGGACAGGGACAACAATGAGCAGTACTTC
TRBV4-1,.,.,TRBJ2-1,CASSQDQTSGYNEQFF,TGCGCCAGCAGCCAAGATCAGACTAGTGGGTACAATGAGCAGTTCTTC
TRBV6-1,.,.,TRBJ1-3,CASSGSGFSGNTIYF,TGTGCCAGCAGTGGTAGCGGATTCTCTGGAAACACCATATATTTT
TRBV6-1,.,.,TRBJ2-7,CASSWEYIDEQYF,TGTGCCAGCAGCTGGGAGTATATTGACGAGCAGTACTTC
TRBV29-1,many,TRBD2,TRBJ2-3,CSVGAGRSTDTQYF,TGCAGCGTTGGTGCCGGGAGGAGCACAGATACGCAGTATTTT
TRBV28,.,TRBD2,TRBJ2-1,CASSGRLAGVYNEQFF,TGTGCCAGCAGTGGACGTCTAGCGGGGGTCTACAATGAGCAGTTCTTC
TRBV20-1,.,.,TRBJ2-7,CSAIGGLTYEQYF,TGCAGTGCTATCGGGGGCCTAACCTACGAGCAGTACTTC
TRBV6-5,.,TRBD1,TRBJ2-7,CASSNSQGEQYF,TGTGCCAGCAGTAACTCACAGGGGGAGCAGTACTTC
TRBV6-2/TRBV6-3,.,.,TRBJ2-5,CASSYSILAKYF,TGTGCCAGCAGTTACTCGATCCTAGCGAAGTACTTC
TRBV24-1,.,TRBD1,TRBJ2-3,CATSDGQGTGDTQYF,TGTGCCACCAGTGACGGACAGGGAACGGGAGATACGCAGTATTTT
TRBV9,few,.,TRBJ2-3,CASSVGPGGTDTQYF,TGTGCCAGCAGCGTAGGCCCGGGAGGCACAGATACGCAGTATTTT
TRBV7-2,many,.,TRBJ2-7,CASSELGEQYF,TGTGCCAGCAGCGAACTAGGAGAGCAGTACTTC
TRBV4-2,.,.,TRBJ2-7,CASSQYGGGSYEQYF,TGTGCCAGCAGCCAATACGGTGGGGGTTCCTACGAGCAGTACTTC
TRBV20-1,many,.,TRBJ2-3,CSAQRGWSSTDTQYF,TGCAGTGCCCAGAGGGGGTGGTCTAGCACAGATACGCAGTATTTT
TRBV5-1,many,TRBD1,TRBJ1-1,CASSLGGTGEVDTEAFF,TGCGCCAGCAGCTTGGGTGGGACAGGGGAAGTAGACACTGAAGCTTTCTTT
TRBV12-3/TRBV12-4,.,.,TRBJ1-2,CARTSGRIYGYTF,TGTGCCCGCACCTCGGGCCGTATCTATGGCTACACCTTC
TRBV7-3,.,.,TRBJ1-1,CASSCEASTEAFF,TGTGCCAGCAGCTGTGAAGCGAGCACTGAAGCTTTCTTT
TRBV21-1,.,.,TRBJ2-3,CASSKYIWDIRTDTQYF,TGTGCCAGCAGCAAATATATTTGGGACATCCGCACAGATACGCAGTATTTT
TRBV30,.,TRBD2,TRBJ2-3,CAWTQGLGTDTQYF,TGTGCCTGGACCCAGGGACTAGGCACAGATACGCAGTATTTT
TRBV24-1,.,.,TRBJ2-7,CATSERPGTRTYEQYF,TGTGCCACCAGTGAACGTCCCGGGACACGGACCTACGAGCAGTACTTC
TRBV20-1,few,.,TRBJ2-1,CSARGGAYNEQFF,TGCAGTGCTAGAGGGGGGGCCTACAATGAGCAGTTCTTC
TRBV3-1,few,.,TRBJ1-5,CASSRNQGQPQHF,TGTGCCAGCAGCCGGAACCAGGGACAGCCCCAGCATTTT
TRBV6-2/TRBV6-3,.,TRBD2,TRBJ2-1,CASSWGSGSWENEQFF,TGTGCCAGCAGTTGGGGTAGCGGGAGTTGGGAGAATGAGCAGTTCTTC
TRBV6-1,.,.,TRBJ2-4,CASEWANLAKNIQYF,TGTGCCTCCGAGTGGGCGAACCTAGCCAAAAACATTCAGTACTTC
TRBV29-1,.,.,TRBJ2-1,CSVEEPLTAIDEQFF,TGCAGCGTTGAAGAACCCCTGACAGCAATCGATGAGCAGTTCTTC
TRBV20-1,.,TRBD1,TRBJ2-7,CSARGGDRGAYEQYF,TGCAGTGCTAGAGGGGGGGACAGGGGAGCCTACGAGCAGTACTTC
TRBV7-2,.,.,TRBJ2-5,CASSLAPRGTTRQYF,TGTGCCAGCAGCCTAGCGCCCCGGGGCACGACAAGACAGTACTTC
TRBV3-1,many,.,TRBJ2-7,CASSQMEDEQYF,TGTGCCAGCAGCCAGATGGAGGACGAGCAGTACTTC
TRBV10-3,few,.,TRBJ1-1,CAISDYGPNTEAFF,TGTGCCATCAGCGATTATGGTCCGAACACTGAAGCTTTCTTT
TRBV25-1,.,TRBD2,TRBJ2-3,CASSELAGGRFTDTQYF,TGTGCCAGCAGTGAATTGGCGGGGGGGCGATTCACAGATACGCAGTATTTT
TRBV5-1,few,TRBD2,TRBJ2-3,CASRPYTSATDTQYF,TGCGCCAGCAGACCCTACACTAGCGCCACAGATACGCAGTATTTT
TRBV27,.,.,TRBJ1-5,CASSFGRADQPQHF,TGTGCCAGCAGTTTTGGCAGGGCGGATCAGCCCCAGCATTTT
TRBV20-1,.,TRBD2,TRBJ2-7,CSARDGRGYEQYF,TGCAGTGCTAGGGACGGGAGGGGCTACGAGCAGTACTTC
TRBV7-8,.,.,TRBJ2-3,CASSLRQYLSTDTQYF,TGTGCCAGCAGCTTACGCCAATATCTTAGCACAGATACGCAGTATTTT
TRBV24-1,few,TRBD2,TRBJ2-1,CATSVRGSEREQFF,TGTGCCACCAGTGTTCGCGGGAGCGAGCGGGAGCAGTTCTTC
TRBV20-1,.,.,TRBJ1-1,CSARMHMNTEAFF,TGCAGTGCTAGAATGCACATGAACACTGAAGCTTTCTTT
TRBV5-1,.,.,TRBJ2-1,CASSPEGPQYNEQFF,TGCGCCAGCAGCCCGGAGGGACCCCAATACAATGAGCAGTTCTTC
TRBV2,few,TRBD1,TRBJ2-7,CASSETGQGANYEQYF,TGTGCCAGCAGTGAAACTGGACAGGGGGCGAACTACGAGCAGTACTTC
TRBV2,.,.,TRBJ2-7,CASREGAGESYEQYF,TGTGCCAGCAGGGAAGGGGCAGGGGAATCCTACGAGCAGTACTTC
TRBV7-3,.,.,TRBJ2-3,CASSAIAGVDTQYF,TGTGCCAGCAGTGCGATCGCCGGGGTAGATACGCAGTATTTT